The TCR beta chain described here comes from a study of CD8 T cells in ankylosing spondylitis. Findings and caveats of the study: Disease-linked clones bore a CD8+ phenotype, appearing relatively rarely in peripheral blood.

On this clonotype itself: Its target is unknown.

The germline V and J ends were trimmed by 2 bases and 9 bases, with 12 bases remaining between them. The germline CDR1 and CDR2 sequences are SGDLS and YYNGEE. This CDR3 contains 13 residues. A quantitative 5'-RACE method, one with molecular barcodes, was used to make TCR beta libraries. MiXCR, applied by TCRdb to the 5' RACE reads, yields one record per CDR3 protein. This repertoire shows some 220,000 distinct CDR3 sequences, roughly a tenth found once; its top ten account for 2.5% to 3%. What was sequenced was blood, either unsorted or a sorted T cell fraction (not recorded which). This receptor was obtained from a male donor with ankylosing spondylitis or in good health (not recorded which). The V call is TRBV9, the J call TRBJ1-5; D remains ambiguous. Here the CDR3 DNA reads TGTGCCAGCAGCGTTACGGGCGGAGGGCCCCAGCATTTT. Its translation is CASSVTGGGPQHF.